These 8 T cell receptor beta chains share one sample of origin, sequenced in a study of vaccination and CD4 T cells after COVID-19. CD4+ T cells that had been cultured provided DNA sequenced with the Oncomine TCR Beta short-read assay. TCRdb reprocessed the PCR reads with MiXCR, giving one entry per CDR3 protein. The sample comprises about 13,000 distinct CDR3 sequences, roughly 46% of which are singletons, and around 8% rests with the top ten. Antigen specificity for these receptors is unknown. The sample's treatment: 10-day PBMC culture with coronavirus spike peptide pools or control peptides (ViraFEST assay). The sample here was CD4+ T cells from blood, cultured in vitro, taken after SARS-CoV-2 vaccination. The receptors come from a human donor who had recovered from COVID-19.

This clonotype came up once. The chain couples TRBV6-2 or TRBV6-3 to TRBJ2-3, with a tentative D call TRBD2 (6 bases). Germline loops: CDR1 MNHEY, CDR2 SVGEGT. The germline V and J ends were trimmed by 2 bases and 3 bases, with 6 bases remaining between them. The CDR3 loop spans 13 amino acids. The DNA for the CDR3 is TGTGCCAGCAGTTACCGGGAGACAGATACGCAGTATTTT. Protein: CASSYRETDTQYF.

V usage is TRBV28 and J usage is TRBJ2-2; unclear D gene. Trimming removed 3 bases from V and 7 bases from J, with 6 bases in between. CDR1 and CDR2 from the germline V gene are MDHEN and SYDVKM. The CDR3 totals 12 residues. This chain's CDR3 is CASSFLSGELFF. The CDR3 DNA reads as TGTGCCAGCAGTTTTCTTAGCGGGGAGCTGTTTTTT.

CDR3 bases: TGTGCCAGCAGCAACAGGGGTATAGGGGAAAAACTGTTTTTT. The encoded protein is CASSNRGIGEKLFF. The rearrangement links TRBV7-9 to TRBJ1-4; 7 nucleotides match TRBD1. The CDR3 runs 14 residues. Germline CDR1 SEHNR, CDR2 FQNEAQ (reference sequence). Trimming at V came to 5 bases and at J to 8 bases, leaving 8 bases not matched to a gene. Based on the CDR3 plus reference TRBV7-9 and TRBJ1-4, the full variable domain is DTGVSQNPRHKITKRGQNVTFRCDPISEHNRLYWYRQTLGQGPEFLTYFQNEAQLEKSRLLSDRFSAERPKGSFSTLEIQRTEQGDSAMYLCASSNRGIGEKLFFGSGTQLSVL.

The chain recombines TRBV6-4 with TRBJ1-6; D not certain. This CDR3 is 14 amino acids long. The ends were cut back, 3 bases at V and 8 bases at J, with 11 bases in the middle. Per germline, CDR1 MRHNA and CDR2 SNTAGT. The CDR3 DNA is TGTGCCAGCAGTGAGGTGGCAGGAGATTCACCCCTCCACTTT. It is translated as CASSEVAGDSPLHF.

The J gene is TRBJ2-4, the V gene TRBV18, with D possibly being TRBD1 (8 bases). CDR3 length: 13 amino acids. Germline V lookup: CDR1 KGHSH, CDR2 LQKENI. The ends were cut back, 3 bases at V and 9 bases at J, with 12 bases in the middle. CDR3 amino acids: CASSPDREGIQYF. CDR3 DNA sequence: TGTGCCAGCTCACCGGACAGGGAGGGCATTCAGTACTTC.

The chain carries TRBV28 and TRBJ1-1, with 7 bases fitting TRBD1. The germline V gene encodes CDR1 MDHEN and CDR2 SYDVKM. The V gene end was trimmed by 9 bases and the J gene end by 0 bases; junction bases not matched to a gene: 7. This CDR3 region has 14 residues. The CDR3 loop reads CASNRGDMNTEAFF. In DNA, the CDR3 is TGTGCCAGTAACAGGGGCGACATGAACACTGAAGCTTTCTTT. Variable domain in full (rest from reference TRBV28 and TRBJ1-1): DVKVTQSSRYLVKRTGEKVFLECVQDMDHENMFWYRQDPGLGLRLIYFSYDVKMKEKGDIPEGYSVSREKKERFSLILESASTNQTSMYLCASNRGDMNTEAFFGQGTRLTVV.

This chain links TRBV5-8 with TRBJ2-1, with a tentative D call TRBD2 (6 bases). From germline, CDR1 is SGHTS and CDR2 YDEGEE. The V and J ends lost 5 bases and 7 bases respectively, with 19 bases between them. The CDR3 has 15 amino acids. The CDR3 sequence: CASRIEEGLSNEQFF. CDR3 sequence (DNA): TGTGCCAGCAGAATCGAGGAGGGCCTGAGTAATGAGCAGTTCTTC.

The chain joins TRBV7-9 to TRBJ1-1; possibly TRBD1 for D (6 bases). V lost 5 bases, J lost 4 bases, and 23 bases lay in between. The CDR3 length is 17 residues. Germline CDR1 SEHNR, CDR2 FQNEAQ (reference sequence). The CDR3, as DNA: TGTGCCAGCAGCATCAGCGCTCGGGGGCCCCCCGGCACTGAAGCTTTCTTT. It translates to CASSISARGPPGTEAFF.